A selection of T cell receptor beta chains follows, all from one sample in a study of OX40 agonist ivuxolimab in advanced cancers. Produced via immunoSEQ multiplex PCR; TCRdb's table is partial and in-frame only. Of 42,000 or so clones listed, 82% were seen once; the top ten hold 20% to 25%. The sequences come from CD4+ or CD8+ T cells sorted from blood, collected in a trial of the OX40 agonist ivuxolimab. These receptor sequences come from an adult with an advanced solid tumor such as melanoma, head and neck, liver or kidney cancer. Both conserved end residues are part of each CDR3. Expanded clones are given a class, and other clones once, few, many or no size at all.

>TRBV7-2|14|-
CASPPGPAVNEQFF
>TRBV19|16|-
CASTPRGQGSSYEQYF
>TRBV4-2|15|-
CASSDRLAGIYEQYF
>TRBV19|16|-
CASSIASLSGANVLTF
>TRBV23-1|12|-
CASRSGNTEAFF
>TRBV12-1|17|-
CASSLAAGGPLQETQYF
>TRBV5-4|12|few
CASRVVTGELFF
>TRBV4-3|13|-
CASSQALVYEQYF
>TRBV11-3|15|once
CASSPSGQTTYEQYF
>TRBV4-3|16|-
CASSQDSAMNTGELFF
>TRBV4-1|15|-
CASSAGAASYNEQFF
>TRBV7-2|13|-
CASSPGSGREAFF
>TRBV27|19|-
CASSPLNTGFQGWQETQYF
>TRBV7-8|15|-
CASSLGLAVQETQYF
>TRBV9|14|once
CASSPGTRAYEQYF
>TRBV2|15|-
CASSYDRGRGNEQFF
>TRBV28|14|-
CASRGSIPPYEQYF
>TRBV7-8|12|-
CASSLAAYEQYF
>TRBV4-3|16|once
CASSQESAGGPDTQYF
>TRBV7-2|14|-
CASTLAGVTDTQYF
>TRBV9|16|-
CASSPLRGMQTNTQYF
>TRBV27|17|few
CASQGGLAGGPNYEQYF
>TRBV7-2|14|-
CASSLASFRETQYF
>TRBV7-6|15|-
CASSLDGTTGNTIYF
>TRBV9|12|-
CASSPTLGTQYF
>TRBV5-4|13|-
CASSQFGNQPQHF
>TRBV7-2|11|-
CASSREQQAFF
>TRBV7-6|14|-
CASSLGGSSWELFF
>TRBV28|14|-
CASSLWDREGSAFF
>TRBV7-2|15|-
CASSVRTGETYEQYF
>TRBV28|14|-
CASSLEVLAYEQYF
>TRBV14|13|few
CASSPGYRYGYTF
>TRBV29-1|15|-
CSVQLPGGGNSPLHF
>TRBV25-1|14|-
CASSESGVSYEQYF
>TRBV14|16|-
CASSPTSGGVGETQYF
>TRBV29-1|14|-
CSVVEPFTNTEAFF
>TRBV4-3|15|-
CASSQDGGAGVEQYF
>TRBV4-2|14|-
CASSQSYAGDEQFF
>TRBV4-3|16|-
CASSQGAGGGEETQYF
>TRBV4-2|14|-
CASSQDLGGVEQYF
>TRBV29-1|12|-
CSVGRVQNGYTF
>TRBV19|14|-
CASSLASRANEQFF
>TRBV5-1|15|-
CASSSGQGFSYEQYF
>TRBV27|12|once
CASKTGVQPQHF
>TRBV7-8|15|-
CASSVRQGGNEKLFF
>TRBV18|13|-
CASSPHKAGELFF
>TRBV29-1|16|-
CSVFSFTRTEHNEQFF
>TRBV7-2|14|-
CASSFPIMNTEAFF
>TRBV7-2|14|once
CASSKQGGGYEQYF
>TRBV2|16|-
CASNQRGGRIQETQYF